This is a list of T cell receptor beta chains from one sample in a study of blood T cells in healthy people across ages. TCRdb analysed the 5' RACE reads with MiXCR anew, one entry per CDR3 protein. Of 1.6 million or so distinct CDR3 sequences in the sample, roughly 32% were seen once. Material: blood. These receptors all stem from a woman aged 25-40 years in good health. The CDR3 runs from the conserved cysteine through the conserved F or W. The order of the fields is J gene, D gene, clone size, V gene, CDR3 protein, CDR3 DNA. A D gene is named only where the DNA matches it firmly. Clone sizes are given selectively: once, few, many, or a class where the clone is expanded.

TRBJ2-3,.,few,TRBV9,CASSGGGTHNTQYF,TGTGCCAGCAGCGGAGGAGGGACCCATAATACGCAGTATTTT
TRBJ2-7,.,few,TRBV7-9,CASSLAPASRYEQYF,TGTGCCAGCAGCTTAGCGCCGGCCAGTCGGTACGAGCAGTACTTC
TRBJ2-1,TRBD1,few,TRBV10-3,CATLGTGGRALSSYNEQFF,TGTGCCACCCTAGGGACAGGGGGAAGAGCGTTGAGCTCCTACAATGAGCAGTTCTTC
TRBJ2-1,.,few,TRBV5-1,CASSLGDWFSYNEQFF,TGCGCCAGCAGCTTGGGGGACTGGTTCTCCTACAATGAGCAGTTCTTC
TRBJ2-1,TRBD2,few,TRBV5-1,CASSTATSGLPNEQFF,TGCGCCAGCAGCACGGCGACTAGCGGGCTTCCCAATGAGCAGTTCTTC
TRBJ2-7,TRBD2,few,TRBV20-1,CSARDLATSGIEQYF,TGCAGTGCTAGAGATCTCGCGACTAGCGGGATCGAGCAGTACTTC
TRBJ2-1,TRBD2,few,TRBV10-3,CAIGETSPSDEQFF,TGTGCCATCGGGGAGACTAGCCCCTCGGATGAGCAGTTCTTC
TRBJ1-1,.,.,TRBV20-1,CSAPGLLNTEAFF,TGCAGTGCCCCGGGACTCTTGAACACTGAAGCTTTCTTT
TRBJ1-2,TRBD1,few,TRBV12-3/TRBV12-4,CASSFWTGGADYGYTF,TGTGCCAGCAGTTTTTGGACAGGGGGCGCCGACTATGGCTACACCTTC
TRBJ2-1,TRBD2,.,TRBV4-1,CASSHVSGGAFYNEQFF,TGCGCCAGCAGCCATGTTAGCGGGGGGGCCTTCTACAATGAGCAGTTCTTC
TRBJ2-3,TRBD2,once,TRBV20-1,CSARVPRRGGTDTRYF,TGCAGTGCTAGAGTCCCTAGGCGGGGGGGAACAGATACGCGGTATTTT
TRBJ1-1,.,many,TRBV29-1,CSVTQGLVTEAFF,TGCAGCGTAACACAGGGCCTCGTCACTGAAGCTTTCTTT
TRBJ2-1,.,many,TRBV29-1,CSVEGSRYNEQFF,TGCAGCGTTGAGGGGAGTAGGTACAATGAGCAGTTCTTC
TRBJ1-1,.,few,TRBV12-3/TRBV12-4,CASSRLYARNTEAFF,TGTGCCAGCAGTCGCCTCTATGCTAGGAACACTGAAGCTTTCTTT
TRBJ2-7,.,many,TRBV13,CASSRMTAANFYEQYF,TGTGCCAGCAGCCGTATGACAGCTGCAAACTTCTACGAGCAGTACTTC
TRBJ2-7,.,few,TRBV28,CASTAPRRQHYEQYF,TGTGCCAGCACCGCACCCAGGCGACAGCACTACGAGCAGTACTTC
TRBJ2-3,.,.,TRBV10-3,CAISVHNTDTQYF,TGTGCCATCAGTGTACACAACACAGATACGCAGTATTTT
TRBJ2-5,TRBD1,.,TRBV12-3/TRBV12-4,CVSSFGQVKETQYF,TGTGTCAGCAGTTTTGGACAGGTGAAAGAGACCCAGTACTTC